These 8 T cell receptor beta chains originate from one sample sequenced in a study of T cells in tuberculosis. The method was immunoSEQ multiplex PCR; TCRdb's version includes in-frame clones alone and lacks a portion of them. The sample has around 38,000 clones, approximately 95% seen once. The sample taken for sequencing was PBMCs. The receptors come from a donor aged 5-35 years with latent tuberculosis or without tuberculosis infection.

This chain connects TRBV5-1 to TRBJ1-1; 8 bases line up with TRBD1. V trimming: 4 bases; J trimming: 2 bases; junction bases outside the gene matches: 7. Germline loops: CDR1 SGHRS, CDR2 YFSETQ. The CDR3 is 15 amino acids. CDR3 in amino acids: CASSVVGQGNTEAFF. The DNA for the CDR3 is TGCGCCAGCAGCGTGGTAGGACAGGGCAACACTGAAGCTTTCTTT.

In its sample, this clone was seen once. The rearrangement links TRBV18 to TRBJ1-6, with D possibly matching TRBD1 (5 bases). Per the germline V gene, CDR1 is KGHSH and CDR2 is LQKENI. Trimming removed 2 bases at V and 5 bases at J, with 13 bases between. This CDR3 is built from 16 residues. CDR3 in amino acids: CASSPSRVINNSPLHF. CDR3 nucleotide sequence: TGTGCCAGCTCACCATCCAGGGTAATCAATAATTCACCCCTCCACTTT.

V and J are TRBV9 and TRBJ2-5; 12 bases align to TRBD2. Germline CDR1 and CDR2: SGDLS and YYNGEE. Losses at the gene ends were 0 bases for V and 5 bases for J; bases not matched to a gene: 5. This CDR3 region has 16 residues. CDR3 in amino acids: CASSVEASGGAETQYF. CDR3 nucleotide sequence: TGTGCCAGCAGCGTAGAGGCTAGCGGGGGGGCGGAGACCCAGTACTTC.

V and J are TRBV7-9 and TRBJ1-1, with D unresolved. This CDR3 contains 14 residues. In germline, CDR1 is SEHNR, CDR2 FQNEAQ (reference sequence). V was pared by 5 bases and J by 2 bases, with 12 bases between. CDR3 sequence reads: CASSPPNGNTEAFF. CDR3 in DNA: TGTGCCAGCAGCCCCCCAAATGGCAACACTGAAGCTTTCTTT.

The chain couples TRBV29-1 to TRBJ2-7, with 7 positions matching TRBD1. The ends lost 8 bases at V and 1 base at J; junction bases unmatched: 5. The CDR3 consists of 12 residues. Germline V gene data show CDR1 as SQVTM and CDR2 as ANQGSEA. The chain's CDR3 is CSIRQGSYEQYF. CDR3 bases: TGCAGCATCAGACAGGGATCCTACGAGCAGTACTTC.

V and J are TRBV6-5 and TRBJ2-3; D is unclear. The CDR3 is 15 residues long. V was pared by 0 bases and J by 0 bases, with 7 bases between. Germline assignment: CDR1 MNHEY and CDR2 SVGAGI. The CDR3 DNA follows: TGTGCCAGCAGTTACTCGAGTCCTAGCACAGATACGCAGTATTTT. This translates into CASSYSSPSTDTQYF.

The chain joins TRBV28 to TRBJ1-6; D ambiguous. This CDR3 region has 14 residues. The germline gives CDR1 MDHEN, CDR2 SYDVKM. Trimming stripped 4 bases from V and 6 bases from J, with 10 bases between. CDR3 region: CASSSLSLNSPLHF. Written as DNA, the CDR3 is TGTGCCAGCAGTTCCTTGAGCCTTAATTCACCCCTCCACTTT.

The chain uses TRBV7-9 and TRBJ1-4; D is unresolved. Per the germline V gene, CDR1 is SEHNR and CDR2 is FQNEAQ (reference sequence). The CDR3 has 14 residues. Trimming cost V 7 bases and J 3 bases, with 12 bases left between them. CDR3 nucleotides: TGTGCCAGCAAATGGCCGGAGCCTAATGAAAAACTGTTTTTT. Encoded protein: CASKWPEPNEKLFF.